This T cell receptor beta chain originates from a study of graft-versus-host responses after intestinal transplantation. Turning to the study itself: Those transplanted obtained multivisceral, liver-intestinal, or isolated intestinal grafts. Every recipient underwent anti-thymocyte globulin induction, then tacrolimus and steroids for around three years.

The germline CDR1 and CDR2 sequences are MGHRA and YSYEKL. With 4 bases removed from V and 5 bases from J, the gap between germline ends came to 15 bases. The CDR3 covers 15 residues. Profiling relied on immunoSEQ multiplex PCR, and the TCRdb table lists in-frame clones only, not all of them. The sample has tens of thousands of clones; approximately 90% are singletons. Turning to this clone: Its specificity is not known.

Findings of the study overall: Early declines in HvG clones that occurred post-transplant were associated with peak circulating GvH clone levels.

This specimen was unstimulated CD8+ T cells sorted from spleen or lymph node cells, taken before transplant. This TCR came from a human donor who was the organ donor for an intestinal transplant. V gene TRBV4-1 combines with J gene TRBJ1-5, with D possibly matching TRBD1 (5 bases). Written as DNA, the CDR3 is TGCGCCAGCAGCCGCGGGACTGCGGGGGATCAGCCCCAGCATTTT. Amino acids: CASSRGTAGDQPQHF.